The 6 T cell receptor beta chains listed next were all sequenced from one sample in a study of type 1 and type 2 diabetes patients. Genomic DNA was the PCR template. Multiplex PCR with 30 forward and 13 reverse primers amplified the TCR beta CDR3. One entry per CDR3 protein results from TCRdb running MiXCR on the multiplex PCR reads. The sample shows 250,000 or so distinct CDR3 sequences, roughly 44% of them seen only once. The material sequenced was peripheral blood mononuclear cells (PBMCs). These receptors all come from a man between 18 and 35 years old with type 2 diabetes.

This clonotype was found a few times. The V call is TRBV19, the J call TRBJ1-5; D is ambiguous. This CDR3 has 14 amino acids. Germline values: CDR1 LNHDA, CDR2 SQIVND (reference sequence). V lost 3 bases to trimming and J lost 5 bases, with 11 bases between them. The DNA of the CDR3 is TGTGCCAGTAGTATGTGGCAGAGCGATCAGCCCCAGCATTTT. Protein product: CASSMWQSDQPQHF.

DNA for the CDR3: TGTGCCAGCAGTCCATCCCAGTTATCCTACAATGAGCAGTTCTTC. Translated, it gives CASSPSQLSYNEQFF. The chain combines TRBV19 with TRBJ2-1; no reliable D call. From germline, CDR1 is LNHDA and CDR2 SQIVND (reference sequence). The CDR3 loop spans 15 amino acids. Between the trimmed V and J ends, which lost 9 bases and 1 base, there was a span of 16 bases.

The chain recombines TRBV7-2 with TRBJ2-3; 13 bases match TRBD2. The V gene's germline CDR1 is SGHTA and CDR2 FQGNSA. Losses at the gene ends were 3 bases for V and 7 bases for J; bases not matched to a gene: 4. This CDR3 spans 15 amino acids. In DNA, the CDR3 is TGTGCCAGCAGCTTCGGGACTAGCGGGGCTTATACGCAGTATTTT. It is translated as CASSFGTSGAYTQYF.

This clonotype was observed many times. V and J are TRBV2 and TRBJ1-1, with a weak D call TRBD1 (5 bases). Looked up from germline, CDR1 is SNHLY and CDR2 is FYNNEI. The CDR3 extends over 16 amino acids. Trimming took off 5 bases at V and 1 base at J, with 17 bases between the two ends. Here the CDR3 DNA reads TGTGCCAGCAGTCTGGGACCCGGGGGAGGGAACACTGAAGCTTTCTTT. It specifies CASSLGPGGGNTEAFF.

The V call is TRBV19, the J call TRBJ2-2; 8 bases match TRBD1. Germline trimming cut 3 bases from V and 1 base from J; bases unmatched to any gene: 4. From germline, CDR1 is LNHDA and CDR2 SQIVND (reference sequence). CDR3 size: 16 residues. The CDR3 protein is CASSIPGTGNTGELFF. As DNA, the CDR3 is TGTGCCAGTAGTATCCCCGGGACAGGGAACACCGGGGAGCTGTTTTTT.

The J gene is TRBJ1-2, the V gene TRBV7-8; maybe TRBD1 (6 bases). CDR1 is SGHVS and CDR2 is FQNEAQ in the germline V gene. V lost 4 bases to trimming and J lost 4 bases, with 16 bases between them. This CDR3 is 15 amino acids long. CDR3 protein: CASSSKPGVAYGYTF. In DNA, the CDR3 is TGTGCCAGCAGCTCGAAGCCAGGGGTGGCCTATGGCTACACCTTC.